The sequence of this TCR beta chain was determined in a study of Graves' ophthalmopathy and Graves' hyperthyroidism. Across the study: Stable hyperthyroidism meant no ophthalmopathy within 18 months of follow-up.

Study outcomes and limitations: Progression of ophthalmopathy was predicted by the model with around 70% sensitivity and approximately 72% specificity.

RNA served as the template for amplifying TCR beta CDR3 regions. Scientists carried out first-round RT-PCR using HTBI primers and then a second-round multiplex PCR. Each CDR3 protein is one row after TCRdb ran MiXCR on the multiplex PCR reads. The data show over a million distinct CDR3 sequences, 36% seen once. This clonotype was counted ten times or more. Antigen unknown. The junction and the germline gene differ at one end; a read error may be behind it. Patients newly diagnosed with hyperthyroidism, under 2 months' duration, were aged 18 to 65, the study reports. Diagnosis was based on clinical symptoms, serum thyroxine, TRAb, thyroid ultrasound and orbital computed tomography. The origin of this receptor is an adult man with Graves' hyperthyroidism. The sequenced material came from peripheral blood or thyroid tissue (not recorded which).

CDR3 in DNA: TGTGCCAGCAGCGCGGGACTAGCGGGGCGCCAAGAGACCCAGTACTTC. This translates into CASSAGLAGRQETQYF. The J gene is TRBJ2-5, the V gene TRBV10-2; TRBD2 aligns across 13 bases. Germline V CDR1 and CDR2: WSHSY, SAAADI. The CDR3 totals 16 residues.